The rows below give T cell receptor beta chains drawn from one sample of a study of shared T cell receptors in the human thymus. Repertoires were generated with immunoSEQ multiplex PCR, while TCRdb's copy carries only in-frame clones and drops some. The sample contains 700,000 or so clones, approximately 83% of which appear only once. These data are also associated with another study on human thymus T cells.

The specimen was thymocytes. The receptor set was obtained from a girl under three years old with a congenital heart defect. Both conserved end residues are part of each CDR3. Each record gives: J gene, D gene, clone size, V gene, CDR3 DNA, CDR3 protein. A D gene is named only where the DNA matches it firmly. Clone size is given for some rows only: seen once, a few or many times, or a class if the clone is expanded.

TRBJ1-4,TRBD1,.,TRBV9,TGTGCCAGCAGCCCGGACAGGGATTTACGTGAAAAACTGTTTTTT,CASSPDRDLREKLFF
TRBJ2-1,.,.,TRBV19,TGTGCCAGTAGTATAACGGCAGGGGGGATCAATGAGCAGTTCTTC,CASSITAGGINEQFF
TRBJ1-1,TRBD1,.,TRBV7-2,TGTGCCAGCAGCCGGACAGGGGAGGGTACTGAAGCTTTCTTT,CASSRTGEGTEAFF
TRBJ1-2,.,.,TRBV4-1,TGCGCCAGCAGCCAAGACCGTCCTGCGTTTGGCTATGGCTACACCTTC,CASSQDRPAFGYGYTF
TRBJ2-1,TRBD2,.,TRBV7-7,TGTGCCAGCAGCCCCCGGGGGGGGATCGGCAATGAGCAGTTCTTC,CASSPRGGIGNEQFF
TRBJ1-2,TRBD1,.,TRBV6-5,TGTGCCAGCAGCAAAATGGGACAGCGGCACTATGGCTACACCTTC,CASSKMGQRHYGYTF
TRBJ1-1,TRBD1,.,TRBV2,TGTGCCAGCAGTGAAGGGAGCAAAGACAGGGGAGTTACTGAAGCTTTCTTT,CASSEGSKDRGVTEAFF
TRBJ1-4,.,.,TRBV4-1,TGCGCCAGCAGCCAAGAGGCAGACAGGAGAAATGAAAAACTGTTTTTT,CASSQEADRRNEKLFF
TRBJ2-3,.,.,TRBV10-1,TGCGCCAGCTCGAAGTTTTGGGACTCCGACACAGATACGCAGTATTTT,CASSKFWDSDTDTQYF
TRBJ2-5,TRBD2,once,TRBV6-1,TGTGCCAGCACCCTTCGCGGGAGGGCAGAGACCCAGTACTTC,CASTLRGRAETQYF
TRBJ2-7,TRBD2,.,TRBV14,TGTGCCAGCAGCCTTGGGGGGGTCCCCTACGAGCAGTACTTC,CASSLGGVPYEQYF
TRBJ1-2,.,.,TRBV27,TGTGCCAGCAGTTCGGGTAGGGAGGGCCCTTATGGCTACACCTTC,CASSSGREGPYGYTF
TRBJ2-7,.,once,TRBV13,TGTGCCAGCAGCCAGGACAGCACACGGCAGTACTTC,CASSQDSTRQYF
TRBJ1-3,.,.,TRBV2,TGTGCCAGCAGTGCTTCTACCTCTGACAGCGCTGGAAACACCATATATTTT,CASSASTSDSAGNTIYF